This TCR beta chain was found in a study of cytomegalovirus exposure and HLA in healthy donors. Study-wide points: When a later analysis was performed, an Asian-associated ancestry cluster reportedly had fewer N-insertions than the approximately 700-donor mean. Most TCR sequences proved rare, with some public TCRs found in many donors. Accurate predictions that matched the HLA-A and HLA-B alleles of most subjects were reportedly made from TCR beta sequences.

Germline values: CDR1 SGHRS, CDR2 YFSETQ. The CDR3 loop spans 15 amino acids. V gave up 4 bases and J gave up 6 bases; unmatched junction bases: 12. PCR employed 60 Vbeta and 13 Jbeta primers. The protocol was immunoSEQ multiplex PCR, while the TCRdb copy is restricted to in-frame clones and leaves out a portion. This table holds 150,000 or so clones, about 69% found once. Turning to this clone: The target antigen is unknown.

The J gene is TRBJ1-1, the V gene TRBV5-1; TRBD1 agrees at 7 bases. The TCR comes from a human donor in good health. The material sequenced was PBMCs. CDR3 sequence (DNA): TGCGCCAGCAGCAGGGAGCCAGGGGGACAACCTGAAGCTTTCTTT. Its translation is CASSREPGGQPEAFF.